These 26 T cell receptor beta chains were all obtained from the same sample, sequenced in a study of cytomegalovirus exposure and HLA in healthy donors. 60 Vbeta and 13 Jbeta primers were used in PCR. Method: immunoSEQ multiplex PCR; TCRdb's copy keeps in-frame clones and lacks some. The table records about 130,000 clones, roughly 80% of them present only once. The sequenced sample was PBMCs. These receptors came from a man in his late teens or twenties in good health and CMV-seropositive.

This clone was counted once. The V call is TRBV5-1, the J call TRBJ2-7, with 10 bases matching TRBD1. In germline, CDR1 is SGHRS, CDR2 YFSETQ. Trimming cost V 2 bases and J 0 bases; bases outside gene matches: 5. The CDR3 extends over 16 amino acids. Here the CDR3 DNA reads TGCGCCAGCAGCTTCCGGACAGGGGGAAGCTCCTACGAGCAGTACTTC. Translation: CASSFRTGGSSYEQYF.

This chain connects TRBV2 to TRBJ2-7; tentative D call: TRBD2 (6 bases). The CDR3 is 16 amino acids. Germline V lookup: CDR1 SNHLY, CDR2 FYNNEI. The ends were cut back, 1 base at V and 0 bases at J, with 13 bases in the middle. The DNA for the CDR3 is TGTGCCAGCAGTGAAGTAGGAGGGGAGACCTCCTACGAGCAGTACTTC. Its protein product is CASSEVGGETSYEQYF.

V gene TRBV21-1 combines with J gene TRBJ2-7; the table gives TRBD1 as D, unverified against the DNA. TRBV21-1 is listed as a pseudogene. CDR3 length equals 15 residues. The CDR3 region has the DNA TGTGCCAGCAGAAAGCTGGGGCTACCAAACTACGAGCAGTACTTC. It yields the protein CASRKLGLPNYEQYF.

This chain connects TRBV25-1 to TRBJ1-3, with D perhaps TRBD1 (6 bases). Deletions cut 4 bases from V and 3 bases from J, with 19 bases between. In germline, CDR1 is MGHDK, CDR2 SYGVNS. The CDR3 has 17 amino acids. The CDR3 is CASSGGRGSIGGNTIYF. DNA of the CDR3: TGTGCCAGCAGTGGGGGCAGGGGTTCAATCGGTGGAAACACCATATATTTT.

This clone has at least ten counts. This chain links TRBV7-9 with TRBJ1-4; 9 bases match TRBD1. In germline, CDR1 is SEHNR, CDR2 FQNEAQ (reference sequence). The CDR3 runs 17 residues. Trimming removed 5 bases from V and 0 bases from J; junction bases left unmatched: 7. CDR3 coding DNA: TGTGCCAGCAGCCCGGGACAGGGAATCTCAACTAATGAAAAACTGTTTTTT. This encodes CASSPGQGISTNEKLFF.

This clone came up a few times. The chain joins TRBV10-3 to TRBJ2-3; D is uncertain. This CDR3 contains 14 residues. From germline, CDR1 is ENHRY and CDR2 SYGVKD. V lost 0 bases to trimming and J lost 2 bases, with 6 bases between them. The CDR3 loop is CAISESQYTDTQYF. CDR3 coding DNA: TGTGCCATCAGTGAGTCACAGTACACAGATACGCAGTATTTT.

The CDR3 DNA sequence: TGTGCCTGGAGTGTATGGGCAGGGACAACTAATGAAAAACTGTTTTTT. It codes for CAWSVWAGTTNEKLFF. The gene calls are TRBV30 and TRBJ1-4, with D possibly TRBD1 on 5 matching bases. The CDR3 spans 16 residues. The V gene lost 0 bases and the J gene lost 0 bases, with 11 bases spanning the gap. Germline CDR1 is GTSNPN and CDR2 is SVGIG (reference sequence).

The chain joins TRBV7-8 to TRBJ2-5; TRBD2 is a possible D gene (5 bases). CDR1 and CDR2 from the germline V gene are SGHVS and FQNEAQ. V lost 3 bases and J 4 bases, leaving 9 bases between the germline ends. The CDR3 length is 13 residues. The CDR3 loop reads CASSFRDGETQYF. The DNA of the CDR3 is TGTGCCAGCAGCTTCCGGGATGGAGAGACCCAGTACTTC. The full variable domain, with the rest looked up from reference TRBV7-8 and TRBJ2-5, is GAGVSQSPRYKVAKRGQDVALRCDPISGHVSLFWYQQALGQGPEFLTYFQNEAQLDKSGLPSDRFFAERPEGSVSTLKIQRTQQEDSAVYLCASSFRDGETQYFGPGTRLLVL.

The rearrangement joins TRBV6-1 to TRBJ2-3, with D possibly being TRBD1 (6 bases). V was cut by 10 bases and J by 5 bases, with 16 bases left in between. Germline lookup yields CDR1 MNHNS and CDR2 SASEGT. The length of the CDR3 is 13 residues. The CDR3 region has the DNA TGTGCCACCGGACCTATCAGGGGAGATACGCAGTATTTT. It encodes CATGPIRGDTQYF.

The chain carries TRBV13 and TRBJ2-3, with 11 bases identical to TRBD2. Germline lookup yields CDR1 PRHDT and CDR2 FYEKMQ (reference sequence). CDR3 size: 19 residues. With V trimmed by 5 bases and J by 1 base, 14 bases remained unmatched. The CDR3 spells CASSPPGTSGRYRTDTQYF. The CDR3 DNA reads as TGTGCCAGCAGCCCACCCGGGACTAGCGGCCGCTATCGCACAGATACGCAGTATTTT.

V and J are TRBV9 and TRBJ2-5, with a tentative D call TRBD2 (5 bases). The CDR3 is 13 residues long. The V gene's germline CDR1 is SGDLS and CDR2 YYNGEE. Between the trimmed V and J ends, which lost 7 bases and 0 bases, there was a span of 10 bases. CDR3 loop: CASGLRYQETQYF. The CDR3 bases are TGTGCCAGCGGACTCCGGTACCAAGAGACCCAGTACTTC. The full variable domain, rest sourced from reference TRBV9 and TRBJ2-5, is DSGVTQTPKHLITATGQRVTLRCSPRSGDLSVYWYQQSLDQGLQFLIQYYNGEERAKGNILERFSAQQFPDLHSELNLSSLELGDSALYFCASGLRYQETQYFGPGTRLLVL.

This chain connects TRBV13 to TRBJ2-7; 15 bases map to TRBD2. CDR1 PRHDT and CDR2 FYEKMQ come from the germline V gene (reference sequence). V lost 2 bases, J lost 2 bases, and 10 bases stayed unmatched. The CDR3 has 19 amino acids. The CDR3 bases are TGTGCCAGCAGCTTATTTCCCGGACTAGCGGGAGGGTCCCCCTACGAGCAGTACTTC. Its protein is CASSLFPGLAGGSPYEQYF.

CDR3 sequence: CASSYVDQPQHF. CDR3 coding DNA: TGTGCCAGCAGTTACGTAGATCAGCCCCAGCATTTT. The chain recombines TRBV6-6 with TRBJ1-5; D remains ambiguous. The V gene lost 2 bases and the J gene lost 5 bases, with 4 bases spanning the gap. The CDR3 runs to 12 residues. Per germline, CDR1 MNHNY and CDR2 SVGAGI (reference sequence).

The chain recombines TRBV4-3 with TRBJ2-6, with TRBD1 matching over 10 bases. The CDR3 contains 18 residues. Germline V CDR1 and CDR2: LGHNA, YSLEER. Losses at the gene ends were 1 base for V and 1 base for J; bases not matched to a gene: 4. The CDR3 coding sequence is TGCGCCAGCAGCCAAGGGGACAGGGGAACTTCTGGGGCCAACGTCCTGACTTTC. This gives the protein CASSQGDRGTSGANVLTF.

The rearrangement uses TRBV10-3 and TRBJ1-2, with D possibly being TRBD1 (5 bases). The CDR3 sequence is 13 residues long. Trimming cost V 8 bases and J 3 bases, with 13 bases left between them. Germline V gives CDR1 ENHRY, CDR2 SYGVKD. The CDR3 spells CAISRQLDYGYTF. CDR3 DNA sequence: TGTGCCATCTCAAGACAGCTTGACTATGGCTACACCTTC.

J is TRBJ2-2 and V is TRBV10-3, with a possible D match to TRBD1 (7 bases). Germline V gene lookup returns CDR1 ENHRY and CDR2 SYGVKD. The CDR3 spans 14 residues. With 6 bases removed from V and 2 bases from J, the gap between germline ends came to 10 bases. The CDR3 sequence is CAIRRDSNTGELFF. The CDR3 DNA follows: TGTGCCATCAGGCGGGACAGTAACACCGGGGAGCTGTTTTTT.

A few counts support this clone. The chain recombines TRBV4-3 with TRBJ2-7, with TRBD1 as a possible D gene (6 bases). Germline lookup yields CDR1 LGHNA and CDR2 YSLEER. The CDR3 extends over 16 amino acids. V shed 4 bases and J shed 0 bases, with 16 bases lying between them. The CDR3 sequence: CASSRERQAPSYEQYF. In nucleotides, the CDR3 is TGCGCCAGCAGCCGGGAAAGACAGGCCCCCTCCTACGAGCAGTACTTC.

This clone has just a few counts. This sequence joins TRBV6-5 and TRBJ2-1; 7 bases align to TRBD1. This CDR3 is 16 amino acids long. V dropped 0 bases and J dropped 3; count of bases not matched to a gene: 5. The germline gives CDR1 MNHEY, CDR2 SVGAGI. The CDR3 nucleotides are TGTGCCAGCAGTTACTCGACAGGGACCATCTACAATGAGCAGTTCTTC. Encoded protein: CASSYSTGTIYNEQFF.

The chain links TRBV6-1 to TRBJ1-2, with 7 bases aligning to TRBD1. CDR1 is MNHNS and CDR2 is SASEGT in the germline V gene. The CDR3 contains 14 residues. Unmatched junction bases numbered 5, after V lost 4 bases and J lost 3 bases. The CDR3 here is CASSGTGQHYGYTF. The CDR3 bases are TGTGCCAGCAGTGGGACGGGACAGCACTATGGCTACACCTTC.

This chain uses TRBV11-2 with TRBJ2-2; no reliable D call. The V gene's germline CDR1 is SGHAT and CDR2 FQNNGV. The CDR3 totals 14 residues. V dropped 0 bases and J dropped 1 base, with 3 bases sitting between them. Here the CDR3 reads CASSLDLNTGELFF. CDR3 nucleotides: TGTGCCAGCAGCTTAGATCTGAACACCGGGGAGCTGTTTTTT.

This clone was recorded only once. V usage is TRBV6-1 and J usage is TRBJ1-2; possibly TRBD1 for D (5 bases). The CDR3 contains 16 residues. The V gene's germline CDR1 is MNHNS and CDR2 SASEGT. V was pared by 0 bases and J by 4 bases, with 15 bases between. CDR3 sequence: CASSEAGGGAGYGYTF. CDR3 nucleotides: TGTGCCAGCAGTGAAGCGGGGGGGGGAGCGGGCTATGGCTACACCTTC.

The chain carries TRBV2 and TRBJ2-2, with a tentative D call TRBD2 (5 bases). The CDR3 covers 15 residues. Germline V gene sequence: CDR1 SNHLY, CDR2 FYNNEI. The V end was cut by 4 bases, the J end by 6 bases, with 15 bases between. CDR3 in DNA: TGTGCCAGCAGTGTCACGGAGGTAGACTCCGGGGAGCTGTTTTTT. Amino acid sequence: CASSVTEVDSGELFF.

J is TRBJ2-7 and V is TRBV19; perhaps TRBD2 as D (7 bases). The germline CDR1 and CDR2 sequences are LNHDA and SQIVND (reference sequence). The CDR3 totals 13 residues. Deletions cut 10 bases from V and 4 bases from J, with 17 bases between. Written as DNA, the CDR3 is TGTGCCACCACGGCGGGGGCGTCGTACGAGCAGTACTTC. This sequence encodes CATTAGASYEQYF. The variable domain in full, with the rest retrieved from reference TRBV19 and TRBJ2-7, is DGGITQSPKYLFRKEGQNVTLSCEQNLNHDAMYWYRQDPGQGLRLIYYSQIVNDFQKGDIAEGYSVSREKKESFPLTVTSAQKNPTAFYLCATTAGASYEQYFGPGTRLTVT.

The chain uses TRBV7-2 and TRBJ2-7; 7 nucleotides agree with TRBD1. V trimming: 11 bases; J trimming: 7 bases; junction bases outside the gene matches: 17. Germline lookup yields CDR1 SGHTA and CDR2 FQGNSA. The CDR3 contains 14 residues. Here the CDR3 reads CASQGSLGLGEQYF. CDR3 sequence (DNA): TGTGCCTCACAGGGGTCTCTAGGTTTGGGAGAGCAGTACTTC.

This clone was counted many times. The gene calls are TRBV4-3 and TRBJ1-4; 9 bases map to TRBD1. J gave up 7 bases and V 3 bases, and 9 bases lay outside the gene matches. Per germline, CDR1 LGHNA and CDR2 YSLEER. This CDR3 contains 16 residues. The CDR3 coding sequence is TGCGCCAGCAGCCACTCATCGGGACAGGGTGGTGAAAAACTGTTTTTT. It translates to CASSHSSGQGGEKLFF.

V usage is TRBV7-9 and J usage is TRBJ2-1; no reliable D call. The germline V gene has CDR1 SEHNR and CDR2 FQNEAQ (reference sequence). The CDR3 is 14 amino acids. Trimming shortened V by 2 bases and J by 2 bases, and 7 bases separated the two germline ends. CDR3 bases: TGTGCCAGCAGCTTACCAGGCCCCTACAATGAGCAGTTCTTC. Amino acids: CASSLPGPYNEQFF.